What follows are 18 T cell receptor beta chains derived from one specimen sequenced in a study of post-analysis software for immune sequencing data. TCR beta cDNA libraries had unique molecular identifiers. From the PCR reads, TCRdb called clonotypes with MiXCR, one entry per CDR3 protein. The data show around 700,000 distinct CDR3 sequences, with approximately 60% seen just once and 11% held by the top ten. Study-level results: The study found TRBV5-6, TRBV5-1 and TRBV20-1 among roughly 5 TRBV segments more frequent in patients than controls.

These receptors are not linked to any known antigen. The sequenced sample consisted of blood. The receptors here all came from a girl aged 2-10 years with multiple sclerosis.

The V gene is TRBV2, the J gene TRBJ1-5; D call uncertain. Trimming removed 8 bases from V and 7 bases from J, with 12 bases in between. In germline, CDR1 is SNHLY, CDR2 FYNNEI. CDR3 length: 12 residues. CDR3 nucleotide sequence: TGTGCCAGCCGTTCGGGCCGGCAGCCCCAGCATTTT. Amino acid sequence: CASRSGRQPQHF.

The chain uses TRBV5-1 and TRBJ2-1; 7 bases align to TRBD1. This CDR3 has 14 amino acids. Germline V gene lookup returns CDR1 SGHRS and CDR2 YFSETQ. Trimming took 0 bases from V and 8 from J; bases not matched to a gene: 5. Here the CDR3 reads CASSLAQGVYEQFF. In nucleotides, the CDR3 is TGCGCCAGCAGCTTGGCCCAGGGGGTGTATGAGCAGTTCTTC. The full variable domain, with the rest looked up from reference TRBV5-1 and TRBJ2-1, is KAGVTQTPRYLIKTRGQQVTLSCSPISGHRSVSWYQQTPGQGLQFLFEYFSETQRNKGNFPGRFSGRQFSNSRSEMNVSTLELGDSALYLCASSLAQGVYEQFFGPGTRLTVL.

Comment on this clonotype: One junction end disagrees with the germline gene, perhaps due to a read error. The chain is built from TRBV7-2 and TRBJ1-1, with no clear D. The CDR3 covers 12 residues. Germline V lookup: CDR1 SGHTA, CDR2 FQGNSA. DNA of the CDR3: TGTGCCGGCAGCTTGGGTCACACTGAAGCTTTCTTT. It encodes CAGSLGHTEAFF.

The chain recombines TRBV10-2 with TRBJ2-5, with a tentative D call TRBD2 (5 bases). CDR1 WSHSY and CDR2 SAAADI come from the germline V gene. V lost 2 bases to trimming and J lost 3 bases, with 13 bases between them. This CDR3 is 15 amino acids long. CDR3 bases: TGCGCCAGCAGTGAGAGACTACCTAAGGAAGAGACCCAGTACTTC. The encoded protein is CASSERLPKEETQYF.

Points on this clonotype: Germline and junction disagree at one end, which may indicate a read error. The V and J genes are TRBV7-2 and TRBJ2-4, with 11 bases identical to TRBD2. Germline V gives CDR1 SGHTA, CDR2 FQGNSA. The CDR3 is 19 residues long. In DNA form, the CDR3 reads TGCGCCAGCAGCTTAAAAGGTTCCGGGACTAGCGGTTACAAAAACATTCAGTACTTC. It specifies CASSLKGSGTSGYKNIQYF.

The V and J genes are TRBV20-1 and TRBJ1-2; D remains ambiguous. CDR1 DFQATT and CDR2 SNEGSKA come from the germline V gene (reference sequence). V was shortened by 0 bases and J by 6 bases, with 8 bases between the two germline ends. This CDR3 region has 12 residues. The DNA for the CDR3 is TGCAGTGCTAGAGAGGAGAGTGATGGCTACACCTTC. This codes for CSAREESDGYTF.

The chain carries TRBV20-1 and TRBJ2-1; a possible D gene is TRBD2 (6 bases). The CDR3 totals 16 residues. Per germline, CDR1 DFQATT and CDR2 SNEGSKA (reference sequence). The V gene lost 3 bases and the J gene lost 0 bases, with 15 bases spanning the gap. This CDR3 reads CSAREVSGFSYNEQFF. The CDR3 DNA reads as TGCAGTGCTAGGGAAGTTAGCGGTTTCTCCTACAATGAGCAGTTCTTC.

This clonotype was detected only a few times. The chain couples TRBV12-3 or TRBV12-4 to TRBJ1-1; no definite D call. This CDR3 region has 13 residues. Trimming removed 1 base from V and 6 bases from J, with 9 bases in between. The CDR3 region is CASSLGEMAEAFF. The DNA for the CDR3 is TGTGCCAGCAGTTTAGGGGAGATGGCTGAAGCTTTCTTT.

This clonotype has a handful of counts. This chain's CDR3 is CASSVDGAGGYEQYF. In DNA form, the CDR3 reads TGTGCCAGCAGCGTAGACGGAGCGGGAGGCTACGAGCAGTACTTC. The chain is built from TRBV9 and TRBJ2-7, with 9 bases matching TRBD2. CDR1 SGDLS and CDR2 YYNGEE come from the germline V gene. The V and J ends lost 0 bases and 3 bases, in that order; junction bases with no gene match: 4. The CDR3 runs to 15 residues. Full variable domain (missing parts from reference TRBV9 and TRBJ2-7): DSGVTQTPKHLITATGQRVTLRCSPRSGDLSVYWYQQSLDQGLQFLIQYYNGEERAKGNILERFSAQQFPDLHSELNLSSLELGDSALYFCASSVDGAGGYEQYFGPGTRLTVT.

The rearrangement uses TRBV6-2 or TRBV6-3 and TRBJ1-1; D unresolved. Looked up from germline, CDR1 is MNHEY and CDR2 is SVGEGT. The CDR3 runs 17 residues. Trimming took 0 bases from V and 4 from J, leaving 18 bases between them. The CDR3 sequence is CASSYSIRVGVGTEAFF. The DNA for the CDR3 is TGTGCCAGCAGTTACTCGATACGTGTTGGGGTTGGCACTGAAGCTTTCTTT.

This clonotype was seen a few times. The chain has TRBV28 and TRBJ2-5; a possible D gene is TRBD1 (5 bases). This CDR3 contains 14 residues. Germline CDR1 MDHEN, CDR2 SYDVKM. V lost 8 bases and J 6 bases, leaving 19 bases between the germline ends. In DNA, the CDR3 is TGTGCCAGCGCACTACCACAGGTTCTGAAGACCCAGTACTTC. This translates into CASALPQVLKTQYF.

This chain links TRBV5-1 with TRBJ1-2; 8 nucleotides agree with TRBD1. In germline, CDR1 is SGHRS, CDR2 YFSETQ. V lost 6 bases and J lost 2; bases outside the gene matches: 6. The CDR3 has 14 residues. The CDR3 DNA reads TGCGCCAGCAAACCGGGACAGGCGAACTATGGCTACACCTTC. Translating it yields CASKPGQANYGYTF.

The chain couples TRBV5-1 to TRBJ2-1, with D perhaps TRBD1 (8 bases). The length of the CDR3 is 15 residues. Trimming left V 2 bases short and J 11 bases short, with 20 bases between. Germline CDR1 and CDR2: SGHRS and YFSETQ. CDR3 region: CASSFMDRDYSKQFF. CDR3 coding DNA: TGCGCCAGCAGCTTTATGGACAGGGACTACAGTAAGCAGTTCTTC.

This clonotype was seen a few times. The genes are TRBV12-3 or TRBV12-4 and TRBJ1-2; no firm D call. The CDR3 contains 13 residues. The V end was cut by 6 bases, the J end by 2 bases, with 10 bases between. The CDR3 region has the DNA TGTGCCAGCAGCCCGGACGGAAACTATGGCTACACCTTC. As protein: CASSPDGNYGYTF.

This clonotype turned up a few times. This sequence joins TRBV29-1 and TRBJ2-1; D is ambiguous. With 0 bases removed from V and 4 bases from J, the gap between germline ends came to 7 bases. CDR1 and CDR2 (germline): SQVTM, ANQGSEA. This CDR3 contains 13 residues. CDR3 bases: TGCAGCGTTGAAGAGAGCAAGTACAATGAGCAGTTCTTC. Translation: CSVEESKYNEQFF.

This chain's CDR3 is CASSQDRSSGGEETQYF. CDR3 DNA sequence: TGCGCCAGCAGCCAAGATCGGAGTAGCGGGGGGGAAGAGACCCAGTACTTC. This rearrangement joins TRBV4-1 to TRBJ2-5, with TRBD2 identical over 11 bases. This CDR3 contains 17 residues. Germline trimming cut 0 bases from V and 3 bases from J; bases unmatched to any gene: 6. Germline-derived CDR1 and CDR2 are MGHRA and YSYEKL.

This clonotype occurred once. The J gene is TRBJ1-2, the V gene TRBV12-3 or TRBV12-4; 11 bases fit TRBD1. The CDR3 extends over 18 amino acids. Trimming at V came to 8 bases and at J to 7 bases, leaving 21 bases not matched to a gene. The DNA of the CDR3 is TGTGCCAGCGGCCTTAGGGAGATGTATGGACAGGGGGCGCGTGGCTACACCTTC. Residues: CASGLREMYGQGARGYTF.

The chain combines TRBV4-2 with TRBJ1-4; possibly TRBD1 for D (5 bases). Germline V gives CDR1 LGHNA, CDR2 YNFKEQ. The CDR3 runs to 17 residues. The V end lost 4 bases, the J end lost 0 bases, and 15 bases lay between the germline ends. For the CDR3, the DNA is TGTGCCAGCAGCCGCCAGCAGGGTGGTGCAACTAATGAAAAACTGTTTTTT. Amino acids: CASSRQQGGATNEKLFF.